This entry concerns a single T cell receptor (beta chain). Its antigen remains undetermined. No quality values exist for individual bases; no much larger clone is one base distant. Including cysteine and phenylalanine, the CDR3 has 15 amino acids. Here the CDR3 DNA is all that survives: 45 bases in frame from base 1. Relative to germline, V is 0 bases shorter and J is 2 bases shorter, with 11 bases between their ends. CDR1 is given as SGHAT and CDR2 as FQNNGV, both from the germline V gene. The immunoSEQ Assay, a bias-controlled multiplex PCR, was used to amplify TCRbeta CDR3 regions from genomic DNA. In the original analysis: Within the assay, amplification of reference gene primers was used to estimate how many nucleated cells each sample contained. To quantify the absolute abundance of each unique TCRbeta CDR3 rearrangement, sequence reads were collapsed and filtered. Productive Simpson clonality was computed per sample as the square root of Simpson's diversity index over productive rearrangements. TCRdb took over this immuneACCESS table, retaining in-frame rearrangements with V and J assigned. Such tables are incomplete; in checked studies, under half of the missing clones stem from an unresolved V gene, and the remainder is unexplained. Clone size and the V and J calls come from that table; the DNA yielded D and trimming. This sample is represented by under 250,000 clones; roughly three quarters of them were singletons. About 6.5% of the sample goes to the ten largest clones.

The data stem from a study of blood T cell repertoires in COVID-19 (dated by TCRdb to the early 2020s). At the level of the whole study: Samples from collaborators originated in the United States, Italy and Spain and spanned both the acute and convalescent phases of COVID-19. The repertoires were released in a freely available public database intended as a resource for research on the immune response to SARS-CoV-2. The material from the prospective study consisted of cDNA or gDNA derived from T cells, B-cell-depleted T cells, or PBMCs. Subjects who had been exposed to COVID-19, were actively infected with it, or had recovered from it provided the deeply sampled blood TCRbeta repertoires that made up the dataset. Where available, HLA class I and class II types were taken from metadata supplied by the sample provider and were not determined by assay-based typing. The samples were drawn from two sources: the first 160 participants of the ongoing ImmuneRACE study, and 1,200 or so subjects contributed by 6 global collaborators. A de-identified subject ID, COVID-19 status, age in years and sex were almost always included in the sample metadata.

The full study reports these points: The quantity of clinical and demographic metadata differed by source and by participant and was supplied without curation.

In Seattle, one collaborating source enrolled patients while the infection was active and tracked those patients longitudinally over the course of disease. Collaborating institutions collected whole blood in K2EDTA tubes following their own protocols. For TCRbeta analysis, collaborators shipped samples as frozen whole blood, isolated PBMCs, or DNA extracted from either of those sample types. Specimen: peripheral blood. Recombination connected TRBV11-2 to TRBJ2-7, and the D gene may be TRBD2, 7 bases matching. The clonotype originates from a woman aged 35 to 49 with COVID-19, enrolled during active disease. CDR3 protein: CASSLDWEGAYEQYF. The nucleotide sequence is TGTGCCAGCAGCTTAGATTGGGAGGGGGCCTACGAGCAGTACTTC.